This T cell receptor beta chain was retrieved from a study of T cells in tuberculosis. Sequencing of TCR-alpha and TCR-beta chains was unpaired. TCRdb's copy holds only in-frame clones and misses some; the assay was immunoSEQ multiplex PCR. The profile covers approximately 88,000 clones, with roughly 90% appearing a single time and around 2% taken by the ten largest. V shed 1 base and J 4 bases; nucleotides not matched to a gene: 7. The CDR3 is made up of 16 amino acids. Germline-derived CDR1 and CDR2 are SGHRS and YFSETQ. This clone has just one count. Thawed, overnight-rested PBMC were stained with GMM-loaded CD1B tetramer, viability dye and anti-CD3, then sorted. CD1B tetramers were loaded with Rhodococcus equi-derived C32 glucose monomycolate. PBMC for tetramer sorting were first depleted of CD14-expressing monocytes. From each donor, around 100,000 tetramer-negative cells were sorted.

This chain joins TRBV5-1 and TRBJ2-1, with 8 bases matching TRBD2. The sample consisted of CD1b-GMM tetramer-negative cells sorted from PBMCs. The receptor comes from an adult woman with latent tuberculosis. CDR3 loop: CASSLSSGALYNEQFF. CDR3 DNA sequence: TGCGCCAGCAGCTTGAGTAGCGGGGCCTTATACAATGAGCAGTTCTTC.